Given below is one T cell receptor beta chain in context. Its cognate antigen is unknown. Time point given: week 47, end of study. Each dose delivered 300 ug of mutant IDH1 20-mer peptide subcutaneously with imiquimod. At weeks 1, 3, 5, 7, 11, 15, 19 and 23, patients received a vaccination, eight in all. This record belongs to a study of a mutant IDH1 vaccine in newly diagnosed glioma. As for the study in general: Vaccine administration was initiated 4-6 weeks following radiotherapy alone, or with temozolomide cycles. Before enrollment, the patients had been treated with radiotherapy alone, temozolomide alone, or both together. Most of them had received both.

CDR3 length equals 14 residues. The V gene lost 0 bases and the J gene lost 4 bases, with 6 bases spanning the gap. Germline CDR1 is SEHNR and CDR2 is FQNEAQ (reference sequence). Measured with immunoSEQ multiplex PCR; TCRdb has only the in-frame clones, and not every one. Here the sample spans 56,000 or so clones, about 71% being singletons. Sequencing was performed on PBMCs, taken from a glioma patient whose treatment included an IDH1 peptide vaccine. The gene calls are TRBV7-9 and TRBJ1-4; tentatively, D is TRBD1 (6 bases). The sequence came from a man aged 50-59 years with glioma. The CDR3 DNA sequence: TGTGCCAGCAGCTTAGCAGGGGGTAATGAAAAACTGTTTTTT. Protein product: CASSLAGGNEKLFF.